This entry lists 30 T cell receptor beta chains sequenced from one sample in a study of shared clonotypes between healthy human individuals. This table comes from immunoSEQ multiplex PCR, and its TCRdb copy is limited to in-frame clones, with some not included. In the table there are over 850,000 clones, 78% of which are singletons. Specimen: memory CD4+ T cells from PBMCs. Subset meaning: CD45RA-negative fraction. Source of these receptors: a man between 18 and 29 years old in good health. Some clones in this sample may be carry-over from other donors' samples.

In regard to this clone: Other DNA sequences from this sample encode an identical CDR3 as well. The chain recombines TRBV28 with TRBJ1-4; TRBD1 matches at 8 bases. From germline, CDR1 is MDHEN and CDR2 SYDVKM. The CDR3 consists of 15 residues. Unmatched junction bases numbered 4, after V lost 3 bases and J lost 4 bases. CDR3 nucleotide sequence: TGTGCCAGCAGTTTTCCGGGACAGGTTAATGAAAAACTGTTTTTT. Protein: CASSFPGQVNEKLFF. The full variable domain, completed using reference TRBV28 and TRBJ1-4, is DVKVTQSSRYLVKRTGEKVFLECVQDMDHENMFWYRQDPGLGLRLIYFSYDVKMKEKGDIPEGYSVSREKKERFSLILESASTNQTSMYLCASSFPGQVNEKLFFGSGTQLSVL.

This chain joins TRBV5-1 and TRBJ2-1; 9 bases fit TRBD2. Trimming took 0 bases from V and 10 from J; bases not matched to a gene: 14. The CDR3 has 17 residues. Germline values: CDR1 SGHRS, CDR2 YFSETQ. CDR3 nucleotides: TGCGCCAGCAGCTTGGTTTCTAGCGGGATAGGCCCCGGCGAGCAGTTCTTC. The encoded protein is CASSLVSSGIGPGEQFF.

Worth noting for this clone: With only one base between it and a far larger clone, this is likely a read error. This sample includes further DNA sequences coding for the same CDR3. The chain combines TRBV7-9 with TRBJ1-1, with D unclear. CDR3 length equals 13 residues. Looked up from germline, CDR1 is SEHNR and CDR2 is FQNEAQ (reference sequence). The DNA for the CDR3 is TGTGCCAGCAGCCAACTGGAGAACACTGAAGCCTTCTTT. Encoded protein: CASSQLENTEAFF.

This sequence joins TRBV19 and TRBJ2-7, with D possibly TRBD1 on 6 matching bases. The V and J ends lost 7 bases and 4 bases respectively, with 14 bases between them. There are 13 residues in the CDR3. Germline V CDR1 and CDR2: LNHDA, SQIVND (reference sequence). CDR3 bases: TGTGCCAGTACCGGCAGGGGAAAATACGAGCAGTACTTC. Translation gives CASTGRGKYEQYF. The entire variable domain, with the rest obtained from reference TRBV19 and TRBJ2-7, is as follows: DGGITQSPKYLFRKEGQNVTLSCEQNLNHDAMYWYRQDPGQGLRLIYYSQIVNDFQKGDIAEGYSVSREKKESFPLTVTSAQKNPTAFYLCASTGRGKYEQYFGPGTRLTVT.

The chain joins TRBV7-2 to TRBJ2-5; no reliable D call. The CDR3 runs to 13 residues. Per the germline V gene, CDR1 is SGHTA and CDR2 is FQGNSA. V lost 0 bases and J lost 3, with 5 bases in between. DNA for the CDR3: TGTGCCAGCAGCTTAGCGCCCGAAGAGACCCAGTACTTC. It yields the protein CASSLAPEETQYF.

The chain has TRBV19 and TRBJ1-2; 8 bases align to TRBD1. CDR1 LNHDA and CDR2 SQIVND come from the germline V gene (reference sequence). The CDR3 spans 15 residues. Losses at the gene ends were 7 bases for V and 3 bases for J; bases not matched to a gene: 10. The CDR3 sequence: CASTLATGDYYGYTF. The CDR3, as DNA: TGTGCCAGTACCTTAGCGACAGGGGACTACTATGGCTACACCTTC.

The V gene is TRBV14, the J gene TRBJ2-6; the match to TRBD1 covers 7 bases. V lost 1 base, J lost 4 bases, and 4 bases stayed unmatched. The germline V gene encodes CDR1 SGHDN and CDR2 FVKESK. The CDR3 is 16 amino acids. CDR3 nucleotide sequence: TGTGCCAGCAGCCAAGGACAGGGCCGAGGGGCCAACGTCCTGACTTTC. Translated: CASSQGQGRGANVLTF.

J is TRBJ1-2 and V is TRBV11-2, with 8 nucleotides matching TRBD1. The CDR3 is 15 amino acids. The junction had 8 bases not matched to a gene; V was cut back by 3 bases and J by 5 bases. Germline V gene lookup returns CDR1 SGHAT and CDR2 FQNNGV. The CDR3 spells CASSFISGQEYGYTF. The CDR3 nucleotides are TGTGCCAGCAGCTTTATTTCGGGACAGGAATATGGCTACACCTTC.

In DNA form, the CDR3 reads TGTGCCAGAGGGGGAGGGCGGAAAAAAAACATTCAGTACTTC. Translated: CARGGGRKKNIQYF. The rearrangement links TRBV7-7 to TRBJ2-4; tentative D call: TRBD2 (7 bases). The CDR3 is 14 amino acids. Looked up from germline, CDR1 is SSHAT and CDR2 is FNYEAQ (reference sequence). Trimming stripped 9 bases from V and 4 bases from J, with 16 bases between.

Here the CDR3 reads CASGWGNEKLFF. CDR3 sequence (DNA): TGTGCCAGCGGGTGGGGTAATGAAAAACTGTTTTTT. This chain connects TRBV28 to TRBJ1-4; no clear D gene. In germline, CDR1 is MDHEN, CDR2 SYDVKM. The CDR3 runs to 12 residues. Between the trimmed V and J ends, which lost 8 bases and 4 bases, there was a span of 8 bases.

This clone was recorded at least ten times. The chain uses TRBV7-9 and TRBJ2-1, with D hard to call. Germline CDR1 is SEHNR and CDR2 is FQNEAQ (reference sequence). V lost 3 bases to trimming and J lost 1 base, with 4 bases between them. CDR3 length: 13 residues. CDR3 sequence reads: CASSFRSYNEQFF. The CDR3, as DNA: TGTGCCAGCAGCTTTAGATCCTACAATGAGCAGTTCTTC.

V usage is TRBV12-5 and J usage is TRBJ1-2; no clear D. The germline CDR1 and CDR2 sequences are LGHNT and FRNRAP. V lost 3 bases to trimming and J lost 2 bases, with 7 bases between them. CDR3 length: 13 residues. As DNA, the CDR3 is TGTGCTAGTGGTTTCGAGATCAACTATGGCTACACCTTC. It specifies CASGFEINYGYTF.

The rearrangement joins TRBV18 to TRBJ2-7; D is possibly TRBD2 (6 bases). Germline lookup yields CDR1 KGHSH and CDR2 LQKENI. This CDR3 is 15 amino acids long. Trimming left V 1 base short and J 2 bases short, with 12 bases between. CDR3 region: CASSPLRDSTYEQYF. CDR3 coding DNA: TGTGCCAGCTCACCACTGCGGGATTCAACCTACGAGCAGTACTTC.

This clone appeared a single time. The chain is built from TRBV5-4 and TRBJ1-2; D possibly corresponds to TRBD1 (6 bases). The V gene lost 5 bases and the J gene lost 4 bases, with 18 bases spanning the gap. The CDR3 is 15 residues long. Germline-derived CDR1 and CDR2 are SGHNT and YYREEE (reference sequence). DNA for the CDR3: TGTGCCAGCAGGTTTATAGGGGGTAGCACCTATGGCTACACCTTC. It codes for CASRFIGGSTYGYTF.

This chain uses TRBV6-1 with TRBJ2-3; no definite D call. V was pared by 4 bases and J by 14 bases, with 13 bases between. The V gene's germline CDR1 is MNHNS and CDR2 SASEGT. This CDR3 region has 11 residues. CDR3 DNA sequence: TGTGCCAGCAGTGGTGGACGGCCGCGGTATTTT. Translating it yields CASSGGRPRYF.

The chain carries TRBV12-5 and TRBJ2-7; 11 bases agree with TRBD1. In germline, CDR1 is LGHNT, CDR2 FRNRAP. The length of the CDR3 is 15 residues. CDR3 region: CAPRRTGGGGYEQYF. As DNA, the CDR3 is TGTGCCCCGCGCCGGACAGGGGGCGGCGGGTACGAGCAGTACTTC.

CDR3 sequence (DNA): TGTGCCAGCAGCGCTTCCAAGGGGGCGGGGAGCTCCTACGAGCAGTACTTC. This translates into CASSASKGAGSSYEQYF. The chain recombines TRBV9 with TRBJ2-7; weak D call: TRBD1 (7 bases). V was trimmed by 3 bases and J by 0 bases, leaving 19 bases between them. CDR3 length equals 17 residues. Looked up from germline, CDR1 is SGDLS and CDR2 is YYNGEE.

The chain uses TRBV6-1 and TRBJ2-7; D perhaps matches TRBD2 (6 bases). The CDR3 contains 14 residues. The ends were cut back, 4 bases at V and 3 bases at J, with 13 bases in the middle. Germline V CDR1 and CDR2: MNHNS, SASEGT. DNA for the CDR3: TGTGCCAGCAGTGGGGGGGACGCCCGCTACGAGCAGTACTTC. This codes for CASSGGDARYEQYF.

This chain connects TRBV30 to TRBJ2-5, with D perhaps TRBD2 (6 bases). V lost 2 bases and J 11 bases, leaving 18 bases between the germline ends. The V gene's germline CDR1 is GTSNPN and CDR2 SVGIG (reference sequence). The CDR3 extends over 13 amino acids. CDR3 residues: CAWSKSGPSEQYF. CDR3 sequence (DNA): TGTGCCTGGAGTAAGAGCGGGCCTTCAGAGCAGTACTTC.

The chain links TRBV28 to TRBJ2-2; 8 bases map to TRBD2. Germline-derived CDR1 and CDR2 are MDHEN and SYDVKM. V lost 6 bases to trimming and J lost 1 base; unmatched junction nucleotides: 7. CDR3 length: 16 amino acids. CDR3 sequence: CASSRGGTENTGELFF. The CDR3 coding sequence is TGTGCCAGCAGCCGCGGGGGGACGGAGAACACCGGGGAGCTGTTTTTT.

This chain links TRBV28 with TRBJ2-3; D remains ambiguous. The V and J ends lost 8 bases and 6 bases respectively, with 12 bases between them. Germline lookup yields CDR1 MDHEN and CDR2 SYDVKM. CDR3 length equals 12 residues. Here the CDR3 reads CASGTQRDTQYF. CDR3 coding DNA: TGTGCCAGCGGAACACAAAGGGATACGCAGTATTTT.

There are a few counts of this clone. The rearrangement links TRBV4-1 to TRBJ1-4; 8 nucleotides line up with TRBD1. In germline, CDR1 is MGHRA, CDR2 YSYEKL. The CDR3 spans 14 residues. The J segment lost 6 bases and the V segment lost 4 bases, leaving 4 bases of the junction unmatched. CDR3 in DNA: TGCGCCAGCAGCCGACAGGGGAGGGATGAAAAACTGTTTTTT. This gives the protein CASSRQGRDEKLFF.

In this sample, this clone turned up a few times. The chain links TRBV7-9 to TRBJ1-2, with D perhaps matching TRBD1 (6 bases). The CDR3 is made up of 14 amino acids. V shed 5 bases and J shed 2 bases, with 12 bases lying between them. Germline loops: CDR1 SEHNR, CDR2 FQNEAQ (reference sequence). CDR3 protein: CASSRRGTNYGYTF. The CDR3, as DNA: TGTGCCAGCAGCCGGAGAGGGACAAACTATGGCTACACCTTC.

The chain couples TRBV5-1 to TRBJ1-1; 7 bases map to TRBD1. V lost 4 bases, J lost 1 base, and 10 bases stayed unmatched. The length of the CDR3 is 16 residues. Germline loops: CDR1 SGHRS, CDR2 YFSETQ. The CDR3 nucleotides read TGCGCCAGCAGCCAGGGGGACACTAACTGGAACACTGAAGCTTTCTTT. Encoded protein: CASSQGDTNWNTEAFF.

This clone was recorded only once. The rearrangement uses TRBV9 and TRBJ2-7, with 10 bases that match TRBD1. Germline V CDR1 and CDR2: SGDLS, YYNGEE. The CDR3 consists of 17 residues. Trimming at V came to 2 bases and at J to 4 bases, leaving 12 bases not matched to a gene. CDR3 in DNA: TGTGCCAGCAGCGTGGGGACAGGGGCCCGGTGGGTGTACGAGCAGTACTTC. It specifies CASSVGTGARWVYEQYF.

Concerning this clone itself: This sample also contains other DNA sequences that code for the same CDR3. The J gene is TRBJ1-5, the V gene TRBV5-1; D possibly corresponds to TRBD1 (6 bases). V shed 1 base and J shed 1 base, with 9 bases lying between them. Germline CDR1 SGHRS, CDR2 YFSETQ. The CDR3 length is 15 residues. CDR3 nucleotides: TGCGCCAGCAGCTTGTCGGGGGCGAGCAATCAGCCCCAGCATTTT. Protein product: CASSLSGASNQPQHF. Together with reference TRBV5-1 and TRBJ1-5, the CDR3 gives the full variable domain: KAGVTQTPRYLIKTRGQQVTLSCSPISGHRSVSWYQQTPGQGLQFLFEYFSETQRNKGNFPGRFSGRQFSNSRSEMNVSTLELGDSALYLCASSLSGASNQPQHFGDGTRLSIL.

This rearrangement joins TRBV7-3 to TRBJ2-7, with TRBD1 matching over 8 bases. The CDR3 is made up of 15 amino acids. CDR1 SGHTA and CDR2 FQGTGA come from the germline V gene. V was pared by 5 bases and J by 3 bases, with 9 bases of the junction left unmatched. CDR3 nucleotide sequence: TGTGCCAGCAGCCCGCCTAGGGACAGGCTCTACGAGCAGTACTTC. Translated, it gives CASSPPRDRLYEQYF. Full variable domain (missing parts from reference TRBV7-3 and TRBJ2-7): GAGVSQTPSNKVTEKGKYVELRCDPISGHTALYWYRQSLGQGPEFLIYFQGTGAADDSGLPNDRFFAVRPEGSVSTLKIQRTERGDSAVYLCASSPPRDRLYEQYFGPGTRLTVT.

DNA for the CDR3: TGTGCCAGCAGTTTTGGCGGGAGGCGGGCCGGGGAGCTGTTTTTT. It is translated as CASSFGGRRAGELFF. The gene calls are TRBV27 and TRBJ2-2; 8 positions agree with TRBD2. This CDR3 region has 15 residues. Germline CDR1 and CDR2: MNHEY and SMNVEV (reference sequence). With V trimmed by 3 bases and J by 6 bases, 6 bases remained unmatched.

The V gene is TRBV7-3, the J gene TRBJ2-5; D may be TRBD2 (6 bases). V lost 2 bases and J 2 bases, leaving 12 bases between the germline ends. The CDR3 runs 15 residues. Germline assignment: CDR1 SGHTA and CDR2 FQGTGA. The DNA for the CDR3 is TGTGCCAGCAGCTTACTTCCAGGGAGGCAAGAGACCCAGTACTTC. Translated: CASSLLPGRQETQYF.

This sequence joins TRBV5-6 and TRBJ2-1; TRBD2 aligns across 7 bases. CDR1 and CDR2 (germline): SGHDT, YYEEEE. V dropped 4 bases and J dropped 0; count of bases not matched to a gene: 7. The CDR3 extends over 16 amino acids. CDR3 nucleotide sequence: TGTGCCAGCAGCCTCGTCGGCGGGAGCTCCTACAATGAGCAGTTCTTC. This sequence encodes CASSLVGGSSYNEQFF. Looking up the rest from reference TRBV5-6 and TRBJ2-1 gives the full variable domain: DAGVTQSPTHLIKTRGQQVTLRCSPKSGHDTVSWYQQALGQGPQFIFQYYEEEERQRGNFPDRFSGHQFPNYSSELNVNALLLGDSALYLCASSLVGGSSYNEQFFGPGTRLTVL.